The clone carrying this T cell receptor (beta chain) was picked up a small number of times. Germline V gene sequence: CDR1 SGHNT, CDR2 YYREEE (reference sequence). The V and J ends lost 7 bases and 1 base respectively, with 12 bases between them. There are 14 residues in the CDR3. The method was immunoSEQ multiplex PCR; TCRdb's version includes in-frame clones alone and lacks a portion of them. The sample lists about 160,000 clones, roughly 80% seen once, with 7% in the top ten. The entry originates in a study of blood T cell repertoires in COVID-19. About the research overall: Both acute and convalescent COVID-19 samples were obtained from the United States, Italy and Spain. T cells, B-cell-depleted T cells, or PBMCs provided the cDNA or gDNA that served as material.

Sample: peripheral blood. The chain employs TRBV5-4 and TRBJ2-1; tentative D call: TRBD2 (6 bases). This clonotype was obtained from a woman in her thirties or forties with COVID-19, enrolled during active disease. The CDR3 loop is CASGSGASYNEQFF. The DNA for the CDR3 is TGTGCCAGCGGTAGCGGTGCGTCCTACAATGAGCAGTTCTTC.